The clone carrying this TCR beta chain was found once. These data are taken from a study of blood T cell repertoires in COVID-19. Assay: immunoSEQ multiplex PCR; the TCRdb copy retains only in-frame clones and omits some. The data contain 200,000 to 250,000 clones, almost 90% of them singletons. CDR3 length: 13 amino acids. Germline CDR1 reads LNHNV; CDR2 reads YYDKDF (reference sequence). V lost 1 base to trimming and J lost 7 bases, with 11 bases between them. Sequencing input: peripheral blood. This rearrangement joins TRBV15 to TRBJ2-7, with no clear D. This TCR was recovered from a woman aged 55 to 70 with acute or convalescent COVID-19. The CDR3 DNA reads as TGTGCCACCAGCAGAGTTCTAGAAAGTGAGCAGTACTTC. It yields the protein CATSRVLESEQYF.